This T cell receptor beta chain was documented in a study of blood T cell repertoires in COVID-19. V shed 3 bases, J shed 0 bases, and the junction held 17 bases outside the gene matches. The CDR3 covers 21 residues. Germline-derived CDR1 and CDR2 are MGHRA and YSYEKL. Some clones are missing from TCRdb's copy, which holds only in-frame ones; the method was immunoSEQ multiplex PCR. The repertoire holds around 310,000 clones, with just under 90% as singletons. The TCR comes from a woman aged 30 to 39 who had recovered from COVID-19. V and J are TRBV4-1 and TRBJ2-1, with 10 bases fitting TRBD1. Sequencing input: PBMCs or T cells enriched from blood (not recorded which). CDR3 sequence reads: CASSQEQTGGRLYPSYNEQFF. The CDR3 DNA follows: TGCGCCAGCAGCCAGGAACAGACAGGGGGCCGACTATACCCCTCCTACAATGAGCAGTTCTTC.